This T cell receptor (beta chain) derives from a study of long-term antiretroviral therapy in people with HIV. Whole-study results and caveats: ART-treated samples gained diversity yet remained below transplant donor controls. Information pertaining to ART adherence, viral resistance or therapeutic modifications was not obtained. Older ART regimens may have been in use when blood was drawn between about 2004 and 2018.

The table lists this clone with a few counts. As yet, its antigen is unknown. J was trimmed by 7 bases and V by 4 bases; bases with no gene match: 14. Germline V gene sequence: CDR1 SNHLY, CDR2 FYNNEI. The CDR3 length is 18 residues. The run of the v3.0 immunoSEQ assay was at survey level. Profiling relied on immunoSEQ multiplex PCR, and the TCRdb table lists in-frame clones only, not all of them. The sample has about 27,000 clones; around 76% are singletons. Each participant with HIV received care in the United States. The receptor was derived from a middle-aged woman with HIV. The sample consisted of unsorted PBMCs, taken 0.5 years after starting antiretroviral therapy. This sequence joins TRBV2 and TRBJ1-4; the match to TRBD1 covers 11 bases. The CDR3 DNA reads as TGTGCCAGCAGTGTGGGATCGTGGACAGGGGGCGAGAGTGAAAAACTGTTTTTT. Translating gives CASSVGSWTGGESEKLFF. Variable domain in full (rest from reference TRBV2 and TRBJ1-4): EPEVTQTPSHQVTQMGQEVILRCVPISNHLYFYWYRQILGQKVEFLVSFYNNEISEKSEIFDDQFSVERPDGSNFTLKIRSTKLEDSAMYFCASSVGSWTGGESEKLFFGSGTQLSVL.